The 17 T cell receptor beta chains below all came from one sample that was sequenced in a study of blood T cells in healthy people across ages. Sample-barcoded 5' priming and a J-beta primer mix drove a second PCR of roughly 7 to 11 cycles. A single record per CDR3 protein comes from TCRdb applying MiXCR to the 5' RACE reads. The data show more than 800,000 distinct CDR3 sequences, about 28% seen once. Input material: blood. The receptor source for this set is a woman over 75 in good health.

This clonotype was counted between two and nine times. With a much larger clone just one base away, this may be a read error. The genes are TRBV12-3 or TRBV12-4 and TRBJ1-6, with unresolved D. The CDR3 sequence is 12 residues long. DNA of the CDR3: TGTACCAGCAGTCCACCCGTTGGACCCCTCCACTTT. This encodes CTSSPPVGPLHF.

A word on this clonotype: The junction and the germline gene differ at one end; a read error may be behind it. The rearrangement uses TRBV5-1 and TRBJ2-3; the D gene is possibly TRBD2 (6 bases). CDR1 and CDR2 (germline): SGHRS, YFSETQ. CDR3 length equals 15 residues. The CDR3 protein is CASSTEGLGTDAQYF. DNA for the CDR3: TGCGCCAGCAGTACGGAGGGGCTCGGCACAGATGCGCAGTATTTT.

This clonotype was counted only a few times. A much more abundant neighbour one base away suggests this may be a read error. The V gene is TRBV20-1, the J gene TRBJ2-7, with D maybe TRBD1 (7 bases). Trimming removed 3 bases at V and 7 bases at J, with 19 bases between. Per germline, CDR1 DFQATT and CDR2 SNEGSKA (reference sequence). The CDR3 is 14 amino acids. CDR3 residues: CSARWRGQFDEQYF. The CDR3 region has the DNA TGCAGTGCTAGGTGGAGGGGGCAGTTCGATGAGCAGTACTTC.

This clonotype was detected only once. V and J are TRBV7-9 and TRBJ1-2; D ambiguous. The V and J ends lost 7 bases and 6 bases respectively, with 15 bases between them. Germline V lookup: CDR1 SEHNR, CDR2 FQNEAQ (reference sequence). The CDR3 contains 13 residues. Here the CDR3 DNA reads TGTGCCAGCAACACAGAGGTCTCAAATGGCTACACCTTC. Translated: CASNTEVSNGYTF.

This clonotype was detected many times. CDR3 nucleotide sequence: TGTGCCAGCAGCCATTTCGGGGGAGGCTATGGCTACACCTTC. Amino acid sequence: CASSHFGGGYGYTF. The chain recombines TRBV3-1 with TRBJ1-2; D may be TRBD1 (5 bases). The germline V gene encodes CDR1 LGHDT and CDR2 YNNKEL (reference sequence). Trimming cost V 3 bases and J 4 bases, with 12 bases left between them. The CDR3 consists of 14 residues.

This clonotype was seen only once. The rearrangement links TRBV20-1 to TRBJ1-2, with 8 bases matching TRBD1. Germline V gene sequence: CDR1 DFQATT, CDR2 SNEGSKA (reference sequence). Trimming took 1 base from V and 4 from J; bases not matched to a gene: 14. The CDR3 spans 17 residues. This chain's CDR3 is CSARVGSGQGSVYGYTF. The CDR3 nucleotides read TGCAGTGCTAGAGTTGGTAGCGGACAGGGCTCTGTCTATGGCTACACCTTC.

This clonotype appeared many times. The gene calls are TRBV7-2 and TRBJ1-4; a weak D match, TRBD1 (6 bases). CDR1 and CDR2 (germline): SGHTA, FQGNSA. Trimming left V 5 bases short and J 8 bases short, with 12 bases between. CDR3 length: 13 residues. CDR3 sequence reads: CASSPDRREKLFF. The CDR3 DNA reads TGTGCCAGCAGCCCGGACAGACGGGAAAAACTGTTTTTT.

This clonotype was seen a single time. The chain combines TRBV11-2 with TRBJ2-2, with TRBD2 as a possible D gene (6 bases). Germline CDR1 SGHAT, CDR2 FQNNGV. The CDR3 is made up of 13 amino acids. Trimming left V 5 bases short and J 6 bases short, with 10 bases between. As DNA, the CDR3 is TGTGCCAGCAGCGCAAGACTAGCCGGGGAGCTGTTTTTT. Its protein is CASSARLAGELFF.

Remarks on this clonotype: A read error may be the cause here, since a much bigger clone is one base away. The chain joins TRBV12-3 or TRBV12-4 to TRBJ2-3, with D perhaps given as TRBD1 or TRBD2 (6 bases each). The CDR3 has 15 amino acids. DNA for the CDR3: TGTGCCAGCAGTTTTTCTGGGGGGCGACCAGATACGGAGTATTTT. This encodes CASSFSGGRPDTEYF.

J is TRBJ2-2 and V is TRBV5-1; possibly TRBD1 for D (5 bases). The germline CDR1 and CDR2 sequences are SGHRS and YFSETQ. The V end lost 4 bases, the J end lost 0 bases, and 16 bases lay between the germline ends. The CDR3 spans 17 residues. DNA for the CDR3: TGCGCCAGCAGCCCGCGATATGGGGCTTCGAACACCGGGGAGCTGTTTTTT. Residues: CASSPRYGASNTGELFF. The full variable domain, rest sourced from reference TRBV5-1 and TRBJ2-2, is KAGVTQTPRYLIKTRGQQVTLSCSPISGHRSVSWYQQTPGQGLQFLFEYFSETQRNKGNFPGRFSGRQFSNSRSEMNVSTLELGDSALYLCASSPRYGASNTGELFFGEGSRLTVL.

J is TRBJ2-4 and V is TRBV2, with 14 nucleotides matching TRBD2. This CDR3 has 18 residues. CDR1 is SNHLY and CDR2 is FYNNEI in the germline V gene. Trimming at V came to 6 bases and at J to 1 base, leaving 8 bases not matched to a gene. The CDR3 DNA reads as TGTGCCAGCAGGCTGACTAGCGGGGGGGCTAAGGCCAAAAACATTCAGTACTTC. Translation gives CASRLTSGGAKAKNIQYF.

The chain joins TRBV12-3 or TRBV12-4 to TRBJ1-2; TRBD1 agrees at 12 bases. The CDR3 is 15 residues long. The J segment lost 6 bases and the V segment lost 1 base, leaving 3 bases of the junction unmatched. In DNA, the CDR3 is TGTGCCAGCAGTTTAGGGGACAGGGGGCGCGATGGCTACACCTTC. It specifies CASSLGDRGRDGYTF.

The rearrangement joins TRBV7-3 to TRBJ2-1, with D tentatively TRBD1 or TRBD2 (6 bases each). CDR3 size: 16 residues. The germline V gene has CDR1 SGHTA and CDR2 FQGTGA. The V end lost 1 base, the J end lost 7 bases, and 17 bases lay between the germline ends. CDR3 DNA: TGTGCCAGCAGCTTAATTAACGGGGGCCGTGGAAATGAGCAGTTCTTC. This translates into CASSLINGGRGNEQFF.

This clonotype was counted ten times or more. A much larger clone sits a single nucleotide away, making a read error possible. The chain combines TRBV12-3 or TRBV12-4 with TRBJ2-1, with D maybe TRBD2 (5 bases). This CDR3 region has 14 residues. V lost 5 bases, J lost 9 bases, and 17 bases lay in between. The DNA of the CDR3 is TGTGCCAGCAGTGACGCCATAGGGAGTGTTGAGCAGTTCTTC. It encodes CASSDAIGSVEQFF.

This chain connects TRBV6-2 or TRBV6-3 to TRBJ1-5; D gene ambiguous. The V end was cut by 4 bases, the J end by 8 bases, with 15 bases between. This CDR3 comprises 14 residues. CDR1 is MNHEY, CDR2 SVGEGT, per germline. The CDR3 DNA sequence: TGTGCCAGCAGTTGCAACCCATCCTGGGAGCCCCAGCATTTT. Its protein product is CASSCNPSWEPQHF.

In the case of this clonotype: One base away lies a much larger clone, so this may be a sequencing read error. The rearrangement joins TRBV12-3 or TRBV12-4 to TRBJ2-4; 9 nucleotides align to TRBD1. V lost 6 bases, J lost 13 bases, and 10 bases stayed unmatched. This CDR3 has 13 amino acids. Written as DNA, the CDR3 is TGTGCCAGCAGGCTGTCAGGACAGGGGCGGCAGTACTTC. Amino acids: CASRLSGQGRQYF.

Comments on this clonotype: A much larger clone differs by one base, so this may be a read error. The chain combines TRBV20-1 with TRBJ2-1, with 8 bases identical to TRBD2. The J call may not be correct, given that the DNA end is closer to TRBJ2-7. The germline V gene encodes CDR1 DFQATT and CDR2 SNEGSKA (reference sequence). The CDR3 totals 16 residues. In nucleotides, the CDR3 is TGCAGTGCTAGAGATTACCGGGGGGGGCGATACAATGAGCAGTACTTC. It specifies CSARDYRGGRYNEQYF.